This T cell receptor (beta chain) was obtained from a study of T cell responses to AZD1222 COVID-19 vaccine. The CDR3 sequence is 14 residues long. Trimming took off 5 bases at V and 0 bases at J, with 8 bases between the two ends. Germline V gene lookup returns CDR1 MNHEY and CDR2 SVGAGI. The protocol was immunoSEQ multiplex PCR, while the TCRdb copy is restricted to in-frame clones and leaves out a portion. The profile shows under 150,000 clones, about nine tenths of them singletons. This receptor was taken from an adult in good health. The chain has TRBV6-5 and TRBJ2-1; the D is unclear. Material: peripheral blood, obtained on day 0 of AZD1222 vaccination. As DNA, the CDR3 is TGTGCCAGCAGTAAGGAGAGCTCCTACAATGAGCAGTTCTTC. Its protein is CASSKESSYNEQFF.